A selection of T cell receptor beta chains follows, all from one sample in a study of T cell responses to AZD1222 COVID-19 vaccine. Sequencing used immunoSEQ multiplex PCR; TCRdb keeps in-frame clones, though not all of them. The sample has around 80,000 clones; approximately 83% are singletons. This specimen consisted of peripheral blood, obtained 28 days after the second AZD1222 dose. Every receptor here comes from an adult who received the AZD1222 COVID-19 vaccine. Both conserved end residues are part of each CDR3. D genes are given only for firm matches. Clone size is shown for a subset of rows, as once, few, many or a class of expanded clone.

v_gene,j_gene,abundance,d_gene,CDR3aa,CDR3nt
TRBV7-9,TRBJ1-1,-,-,CASSLDGMNTEAFF,TGTGCCAGCAGCCTCGACGGTATGAACACTGAAGCTTTCTTT
TRBV5-4,TRBJ2-1,-,-,CASSLGGSEQFF,TGTGCCAGCAGCTTGGGGGGAAGTGAGCAGTTCTTC
TRBV27,TRBJ2-7,-,TRBD2,CASSLSLAGAYEQYF,TGTGCCAGCAGTTTATCGCTAGCGGGAGCTTACGAGCAGTACTTC
TRBV9,TRBJ2-7,-,-,CASSVGSGLSYEQYF,TGTGCCAGCAGCGTAGGTTCAGGGCTTTCCTACGAGCAGTACTTC
TRBV20-1,TRBJ2-2,-,-,CSASRGNTGELFF,TGCAGTGCTAGTAGGGGGAACACCGGGGAGCTGTTTTTT
TRBV30,TRBJ2-3,-,-,CAWGPGDTQYF,TGTGCCTGGGGCCCCGGGGATACGCAGTATTTT
TRBV3-1/TRBV3-2,TRBJ1-1,-,-,CASSQGREF,TGTGCCAGCAGCCAAGGGAGGGAGTTT
TRBV7-2,TRBJ1-2,-,TRBD1,CASSPPGTGNGYTF,TGTGCCAGCAGCCCACCCGGGACAGGGAATGGCTACACCTTC
TRBV6-5,TRBJ1-6,-,TRBD1,CASSRTGENSPLHF,TGTGCCAGCAGCCGTACAGGGGAGAATTCACCCCTCCACTTT
TRBV11-2,TRBJ1-6,-,TRBD1,CASSSGTADSPLHF,TGTGCCAGCAGCTCCGGGACAGCTGATTCACCCCTCCACTTT
TRBV6-6,TRBJ1-2,-,-,CASSPTANYGYTF,TGTGCCAGCAGTCCGACCGCTAACTATGGCTACACCTTC
TRBV7-8,TRBJ1-1,once,-,CASSLGRNTEAFF,TGTGCCAGCAGCTTAGGGCGGAACACTGAAGCTTTCTTT
TRBV19,TRBJ1-4,-,-,CASSILGGGSSEKLFF,TGTGCCAGTAGTATTCTCGGTGGAGGGTCGTCTGAAAAACTGTTTTTT
TRBV5-1,TRBJ2-7,once,TRBD1,CASSLGTGTYEQYF,TGCGCCAGCAGCCTAGGGACAGGAACCTACGAGCAGTACTTC
TRBV5-1,TRBJ2-7,-,-,CASSLDGTQGLEQYF,TGCGCCAGCAGCTTGGACGGGACCCAAGGCCTGGAGCAGTACTTC
TRBV3-1/TRBV3-2,TRBJ2-1,-,TRBD2,CASSHTTSGHNEQFF,TGTGCCAGCAGCCATACCACTAGCGGCCACAATGAGCAGTTCTTC
TRBV5-8,TRBJ1-1,-,-,CASSLGQGALEAFF,TGTGCCAGCAGCTTGGGTCAGGGTGCTCTTGAAGCTTTCTTT
TRBV7-2,TRBJ1-1,-,-,CASSPLDGGTNTEAFF,TGTGCCAGCAGCCCTCTTGATGGGGGTACGAACACTGAAGCTTTCTTT
TRBV11-1,TRBJ2-1,-,-,CASSLGGDSAFEQFF,TGTGCCAGCAGCTTAGGGGGGGACAGTGCCTTTGAGCAGTTCTTC
TRBV5-4,TRBJ1-2,-,-,CATATNYGYTF,TGTGCCACCGCTACTAACTATGGCTACACCTTC
TRBV11-3,TRBJ2-1,-,TRBD1,CASSQGQDFNEQFF,TGTGCCAGCAGCCAAGGACAGGACTTCAATGAGCAGTTCTTC
TRBV5-1,TRBJ2-6,-,-,CASSLDGAVSGANVLTF,TGCGCCAGCAGCTTGGACGGGGCTGTCTCTGGGGCCAACGTCCTGACTTTC
TRBV7-4,TRBJ2-7,-,-,CASRPPGFTNSSYEQYF,TGTGCCAGCAGACCCCCTGGCTTTACAAACTCTAGCTACGAGCAGTACTTC
TRBV29-1,TRBJ2-2,-,-,CSVAMTGELFF,TGCAGCGTTGCCATGACCGGGGAGCTATTTTTT
TRBV19,TRBJ1-5,-,-,CACSVGGQMSNQPQHF,TGTGCCTGTTCCGTGGGCGGGCAGATGAGCAATCAGCCCCAGCATTTT
TRBV20-1,TRBJ1-5,-,-,CSASVGQLNQPQHF,TGCAGTGCTAGTGTAGGACAGCTCAATCAGCCCCAGCATTTT
TRBV15,TRBJ2-1,-,TRBD2,CATSRGTSGRDEQFF,TGTGCCACCAGCAGAGGGACTAGCGGGAGGGATGAGCAGTTCTTC
TRBV27,TRBJ1-6,-,TRBD1,CASSLRQGARSPLHF,TGTGCCAGCAGTCTACGACAGGGGGCACGGTCACCCCTCCACTTT
TRBV4-2,TRBJ2-3,-,TRBD1,CASSQDRGDRATDTQYF,TGTGCCAGCAGCCAAGATAGGGGAGACAGGGCGACAGATACGCAGTATTTT
TRBV7-9,TRBJ2-7,-,TRBD2,CASSLGLVWGLEPYEQYF,TGTGCCAGCAGCTTAGGGTTGGTGTGGGGACTAGAACCCTACGAGCAGTACTTC
TRBV28,TRBJ1-6,-,TRBD1,CASSPLGQGFYNSPLHF,TGTGCCAGCAGTCCCTTGGGACAGGGCTTTTATAATTCACCCCTCCACTTT
TRBV19,TRBJ1-5,-,-,CASRTTDRSNQPQHF,TGTGCCAGTAGGACGACAGACCGTAGCAATCAGCCCCAGCATTTT
TRBV4-1,TRBJ2-5,-,TRBD2,CASSRLAAETQYF,TGCGCCAGCAGCCGACTAGCGGCGGAGACCCAGTACTTC
TRBV7-3,TRBJ2-3,-,-,CASSLDFSTQYF,TGTGCCAGCAGCTTAGATTTTAGTACGCAGTATTTT
TRBV11-2,TRBJ2-3,-,-,CASSLDLVGRTDTQYF,TGTGCCAGCAGCTTAGATCTGGTCGGCCGCACAGATACGCAGTATTTT